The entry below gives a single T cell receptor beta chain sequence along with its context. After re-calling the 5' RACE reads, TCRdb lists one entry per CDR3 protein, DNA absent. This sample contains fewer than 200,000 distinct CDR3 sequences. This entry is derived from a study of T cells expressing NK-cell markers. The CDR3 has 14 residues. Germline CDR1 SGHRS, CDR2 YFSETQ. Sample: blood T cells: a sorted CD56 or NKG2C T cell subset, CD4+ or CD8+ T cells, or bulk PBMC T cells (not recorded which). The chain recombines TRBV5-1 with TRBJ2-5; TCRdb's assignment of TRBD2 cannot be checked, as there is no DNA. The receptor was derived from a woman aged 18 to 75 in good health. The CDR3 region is CASSLEAGLKTQYF.